This T cell receptor (beta chain) was documented in a study of identical twins. This clonotype was recorded many times. The germline V gene encodes CDR1 MRHNA and CDR2 SNTAGT. CDR3 length: 13 amino acids. Trimming took off 6 bases at V and 2 bases at J, with 10 bases between the two ends. From the 5' RACE reads, TCRdb called clonotypes with MiXCR, one entry per CDR3 protein. The table has hundreds of thousands of distinct CDR3 sequences, approximately 6.8% seen once; the top ten hold 5.4%. These records were also assigned to another study, of yellow fever vaccine responses in identical twins.

The chain couples TRBV6-4 to TRBJ1-1; a weak D match, TRBD1 (6 bases). The clonotype originates from a woman aged 18 to 35 in good health. The sequencing input was CD8+ T cells sorted from blood. CDR3 bases: TGTGCCAGCAGCACAGGGAAAAACACTGAAGCTTTCTTT. Translating gives CASSTGKNTEAFF.